This T cell receptor (beta chain) was observed in a study of CD8 T cells in ankylosing spondylitis. Study-wide results and limits: Made up of several highly homologous variants, a TCR beta motif appeared characteristic of ankylosing spondylitis blood.

Note on this clonotype: Its antigen remains unknown.

The V and J ends lost 2 bases and 7 bases, in that order; junction bases with no gene match: 13. CDR1 is SNHLY and CDR2 is FYNNEI in the germline V gene. This CDR3 is built from 17 residues. TCRdb reprocessed the 5' RACE reads with MiXCR, giving one entry per CDR3 protein. Of some 100,000 distinct CDR3 sequences in the sample, about 8% were seen once. The source material was blood, either unsorted or a sorted T cell fraction (not recorded which). This clonotype was obtained from a male donor with ankylosing spondylitis or in good health (not recorded which). J is TRBJ2-1 and V is TRBV2, with 8 positions matching TRBD2. The CDR3 DNA follows: TGTGCCAGCAGTGAACCTCTAGCGGGCTCCTCCGGGAATGAGCAGTTCTTC. As protein: CASSEPLAGSSGNEQFF.